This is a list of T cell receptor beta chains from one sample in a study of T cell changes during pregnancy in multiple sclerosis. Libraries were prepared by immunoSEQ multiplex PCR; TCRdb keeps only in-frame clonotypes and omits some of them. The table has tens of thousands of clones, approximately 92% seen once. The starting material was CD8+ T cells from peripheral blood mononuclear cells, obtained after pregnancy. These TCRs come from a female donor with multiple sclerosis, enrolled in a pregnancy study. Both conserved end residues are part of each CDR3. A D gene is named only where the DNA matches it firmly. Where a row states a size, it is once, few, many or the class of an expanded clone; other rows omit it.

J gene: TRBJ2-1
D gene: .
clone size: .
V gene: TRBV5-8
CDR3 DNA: TGTGCCAGCAGCTTCAGGGCCAATGAGCAGTTCTTC
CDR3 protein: CASSFRANEQFF

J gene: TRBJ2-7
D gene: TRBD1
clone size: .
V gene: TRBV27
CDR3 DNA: TGTGCCAGCAGCCAAGTGGACAGGGTATCCTACGAGCAGTACTTC
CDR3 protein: CASSQVDRVSYEQYF

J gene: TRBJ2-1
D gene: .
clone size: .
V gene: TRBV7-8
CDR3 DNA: TGTGCCAGCAGCCCTAGGGGGGGCATATCCTACAATGAGCAGTTCTTC
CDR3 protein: CASSPRGGISYNEQFF

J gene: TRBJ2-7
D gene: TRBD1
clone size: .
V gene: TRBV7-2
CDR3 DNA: TGTGCCAGCAGCTCTATCGACAGGGGCAACGAGCAGTACTTC
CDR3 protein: CASSSIDRGNEQYF

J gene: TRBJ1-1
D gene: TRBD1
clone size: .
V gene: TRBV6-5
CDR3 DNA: TGTGCCAGCAGTTACTCAGCAGGGGGCGGGAGCACTGAAGCTTTCTTT
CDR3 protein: CASSYSAGGGSTEAFF

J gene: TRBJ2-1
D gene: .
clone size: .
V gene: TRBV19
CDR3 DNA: TGTGCCAGTAGTATGAGACAGGGGAGGGGCGATGAGCAGTTCTTC
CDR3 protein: CASSMRQGRGDEQFF

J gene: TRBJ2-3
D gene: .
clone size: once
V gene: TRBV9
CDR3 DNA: TGTGCCAGCAGCGTAGATTCTAGGATAGATACGCAGTATTTT
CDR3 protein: CASSVDSRIDTQYF

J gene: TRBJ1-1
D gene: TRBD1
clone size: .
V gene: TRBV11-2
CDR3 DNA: TGTGCCAGCAGCTATCCGACAGGGGGGGCTGAAGCTTTCTTT
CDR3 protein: CASSYPTGGAEAFF

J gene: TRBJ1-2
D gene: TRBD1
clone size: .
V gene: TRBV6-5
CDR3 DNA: TGTGCCAGCAGAAGATGGGACAGGGTACATGGCTACACCTTC
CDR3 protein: CASRRWDRVHGYTF

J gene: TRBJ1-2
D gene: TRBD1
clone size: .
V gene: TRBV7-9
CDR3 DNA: TGTGCCAGCAGCTTAGCGGAGGGGGCTGATAACTATGGCTACACCTTC
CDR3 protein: CASSLAEGADNYGYTF

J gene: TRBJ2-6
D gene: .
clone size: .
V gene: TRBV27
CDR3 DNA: TGTGCCAGCACCGACCAAGCAGGGCCCTACTCTGGGGCCAACGTCCTGACTTTC
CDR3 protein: CASTDQAGPYSGANVLTF

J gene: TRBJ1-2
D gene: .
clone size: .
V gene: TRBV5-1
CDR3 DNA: TGCGCCAGCAGCTTAACAGCGGAACGGGATCCGTATGGCTACACCTTC
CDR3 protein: CASSLTAERDPYGYTF

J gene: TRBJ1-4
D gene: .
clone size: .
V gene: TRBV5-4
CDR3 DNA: TGTGCCAGCAGCCCCTCCGGGACTGGTTATAATGAAAAACTGTTTTTT
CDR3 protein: CASSPSGTGYNEKLFF

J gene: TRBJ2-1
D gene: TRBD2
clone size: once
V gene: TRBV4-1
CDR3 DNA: TGCGCCAGCAGCTTCCTAGCGGGGGGGTACAATGAGCAGTTCTTC
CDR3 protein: CASSFLAGGYNEQFF

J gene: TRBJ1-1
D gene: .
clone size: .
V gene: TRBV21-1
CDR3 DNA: TGTGCCAGCAGCAAGGGGGGAGCTAAGCCGGTCACTGAAGCTTTCTTT
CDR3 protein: CASSKGGAKPVTEAFF